These T cell receptor beta chains were read from a single sample in a study of T cell repertoires in cytomegalovirus infection. TCRdb called the reads again in MiXCR, with one record for every CDR3 protein. The sample consists of 60,000 to 75,000 distinct CDR3 sequences, more than 25% of them appearing once. No cognate antigen is known for these TCRs. The sample here was CD8+ T cells from cultured PBMCs, taken from culture after CMV antigen stimulation. The receptors here all came from a human donor in good health (CMV status not recorded). Some clones in this sample may be carry-over from other donors' samples. Both conserved end residues are trimmed from each CDR3. The listing skips clone size in some rows; elsewhere it reads once, few, many or a size class.

size: few
V: TRBV10-3
J: TRBJ1-6
CDR3: AISESAGDNSPLH

size: NA
V: TRBV11-3
J: TRBJ2-5
CDR3: ASSLGTELKLQETQY

size: NA
V: TRBV9
J: TRBJ1-5
CDR3: ASGEPQH

size: few
V: TRBV5-1
J: TRBJ2-3
CDR3: ASSLGASGIDTQY

size: NA
V: TRBV5-4
J: TRBJ1-4
CDR3: ASSLGGTGGTNEKLF

size: many
V: TRBV28
J: TRBJ1-5
CDR3: ASSLVQGIQPQH

size: few
V: TRBV15
J: TRBJ2-1
CDR3: ATSRPTGPRSYNEQF

size: NA
V: TRBV7-8
J: TRBJ1-2
CDR3: ASSLTQGAYGYT

size: few
V: TRBV20-1
J: TRBJ2-5
CDR3: SARGERPTETQY

size: NA
V: TRBV2
J: TRBJ2-1
CDR3: ASSEAGLPEQF

size: NA
V: TRBV4-3
J: TRBJ1-2
CDR3: ASSQGTDGIYGYT

size: NA
V: TRBV11-3
J: TRBJ1-1
CDR3: ASSPRGGLDTEAF

size: NA
V: TRBV4-3
J: TRBJ2-1
CDR3: ASSHFPGQRVNEQF

size: few
V: TRBV27
J: TRBJ1-2
CDR3: ASSTQGGYGYT

size: NA
V: TRBV20-1
J: TRBJ2-1
CDR3: SARDRSGGAGFYEQF

size: few
V: TRBV5-4
J: TRBJ1-3
CDR3: ASSLPGPSGNTIY

size: NA
V: TRBV7-6
J: TRBJ1-5
CDR3: ASSLGEDQPQH

size: NA
V: TRBV4-3
J: TRBJ2-7
CDR3: ASSQGRGGLDEQY

size: many
V: TRBV20-1
J: TRBJ1-2
CDR3: SASPGQANYGYT

size: many
V: TRBV7-3
J: TRBJ2-1
CDR3: ASSLMGYNEQF

size: many
V: TRBV7-9
J: TRBJ2-1
CDR3: ASSSILAMRVYEQF

size: many
V: TRBV28
J: TRBJ1-1
CDR3: ASRFPSVRAEAF

size: few
V: TRBV11-2
J: TRBJ1-1
CDR3: ASSEVSRQPSPEAF

size: many
V: TRBV7-6
J: TRBJ2-7
CDR3: ASSPGQAEQY

size: NA
V: TRBV27
J: TRBJ2-3
CDR3: ASSSGTRADTQY

size: few
V: TRBV27
J: TRBJ2-1
CDR3: ASSSTIAGALNEQF

size: once
V: TRBV27
J: TRBJ1-6
CDR3: ASGEGGGSPLH

size: NA
V: TRBV20-1
J: TRBJ2-7
CDR3: SAIGLADSYEQY

size: NA
V: TRBV5-1
J: TRBJ1-2
CDR3: ASSLTTGENGYT

size: many
V: TRBV5-4
J: TRBJ2-6
CDR3: ASSSTGSNSGANVLT

size: NA
V: TRBV6-1
J: TRBJ2-1
CDR3: ASSPPGGEDYNEQF

size: NA
V: TRBV6-6
J: TRBJ2-7
CDR3: ASRDISYEQY

size: few
V: TRBV5-6
J: TRBJ2-5
CDR3: ASSLSETQY

size: few
V: TRBV30
J: TRBJ1-1
CDR3: AFSSWGEKEAF

size: many
V: TRBV11-2
J: TRBJ2-3
CDR3: ASSLAVGADTQY

size: NA
V: TRBV12-3/TRBV12-4
J: TRBJ1-2
CDR3: ASSLALKLYGYT

size: NA
V: TRBV4-3
J: TRBJ1-1
CDR3: ASSQGEGTEAF

size: NA
V: TRBV2
J: TRBJ2-7
CDR3: ASSEAQISYEQY

size: NA
V: TRBV6-1
J: TRBJ1-1
CDR3: ASRSPPDTEAF

size: many
V: TRBV4-3
J: TRBJ2-7
CDR3: ASSRQQGYEQY

size: few
V: TRBV19
J: TRBJ2-7
CDR3: ASSIGQGAGEQY

size: NA
V: TRBV6-2/TRBV6-3
J: TRBJ2-1
CDR3: ASSFGLLGQF

size: few
V: TRBV28
J: TRBJ2-1
CDR3: ASSREGAKNEQF

size: few
V: TRBV2
J: TRBJ2-6
CDR3: ASSPPLDRVTLSGANVLT

size: NA
V: TRBV12-3/TRBV12-4
J: TRBJ2-5
CDR3: ASRPGYQETQY

size: NA
V: TRBV2
J: TRBJ2-1
CDR3: ASSEGLAGDYNEQF

size: few
V: TRBV7-6
J: TRBJ1-5
CDR3: ASSLGTAGQPQH

size: NA
V: TRBV7-3
J: TRBJ2-1
CDR3: ASSLNGGPNEQF

size: NA
V: TRBV7-6
J: TRBJ2-2
CDR3: ASLGQGFTGELF

size: NA
V: TRBV7-6
J: TRBJ2-5
CDR3: ASRGGLQTQY

size: NA
V: TRBV7-8
J: TRBJ1-5
CDR3: ASSSQGLQPQH

size: few
V: TRBV12-3/TRBV12-4
J: TRBJ1-5
CDR3: ASMGGGQPQH

size: many
V: TRBV4-2
J: TRBJ2-3
CDR3: ASSQDLGRGAGVPDTQY

size: NA
V: TRBV7-2
J: TRBJ2-7
CDR3: ASYLDLGASYEQY

size: NA
V: TRBV7-7
J: TRBJ2-1
CDR3: ASSLSKGNEQF

size: NA
V: TRBV3-1
J: TRBJ2-7
CDR3: ASSQELSQAYEQY